Following are 14 T cell receptor beta chains from one sample sequenced in a study of response to subunit inactivated influenza vaccine. TCRdb reprocessed the RT-PCR reads via MiXCR and lists one record per CDR3 protein. This sample has just under 550,000 distinct CDR3 sequences, with approximately 24% found just once. This same sample was also part of a study on T cells expressing NK-cell markers. That paper adds: The authors made TCR beta cDNA libraries by 5'RACE template switching. This switching added a universal primer site and UMIs.

The input for sequencing was CD4+ T cells sorted from PBMCs, taken about 13 days after vaccination. These receptors were taken from a man aged 50 to 59 who received an inactivated influenza vaccine.

This clonotype was found a few times. DNA of the CDR3: TGTGCCAGCAGTGACGAGGGGCATCTAAGGGAGACCCAGTACTTC. It is translated as CASSDEGHLRETQYF. The chain joins TRBV25-1 to TRBJ2-5; the D gene could be TRBD1 or TRBD2 (5 bases each). The germline V gene encodes CDR1 MGHDK and CDR2 SYGVNS. Trimming took off 3 bases at V and 5 bases at J, with 16 bases between the two ends. This CDR3 comprises 15 residues.

In this sample, this clonotype turned up a few times. V and J are TRBV10-3 and TRBJ2-3; 8 positions agree with TRBD2. The germline gives CDR1 ENHRY, CDR2 SYGVKD. The CDR3 is 15 amino acids. J was trimmed by 5 bases and V by 0 bases; bases with no gene match: 4. The CDR3 sequence: CAISESSGRGDTQYF. DNA of the CDR3: TGTGCCATCAGTGAGTCAAGCGGGAGAGGAGATACGCAGTATTTT.

This clonotype was found a few times. The chain is built from TRBV12-3 or TRBV12-4 and TRBJ2-3, with 12 bases matching TRBD2. With V trimmed by 5 bases and J by 6 bases, 3 bases remained unmatched. CDR3 size: 14 residues. DNA for the CDR3: TGTGCCAGCAGTCACGGACTAGCGGGGGATACGCAGTATTTT. It encodes CASSHGLAGDTQYF.

The chain couples TRBV4-2 to TRBJ1-5; 9 positions agree with TRBD1. With V trimmed by 1 base and J by 4 bases, 5 bases remained unmatched. There are 16 residues in the CDR3. Germline loops: CDR1 LGHNA, CDR2 YNFKEQ. The CDR3: CASSQVRGTGNQPQHF. CDR3 coding DNA: TGTGCCAGCAGCCAAGTTCGCGGGACAGGGAATCAGCCCCAGCATTTT.

This clonotype has a count of ten or more. The V and J genes are TRBV7-9 and TRBJ2-1; perhaps TRBD1 as D (5 bases). The CDR3 has 13 amino acids. CDR1 is SEHNR, CDR2 FQNEAQ, per germline (reference sequence). Deletions cut 4 bases from V and 13 bases from J, with 17 bases between. In DNA form, the CDR3 reads TGTGCCAGCAGCTCTCGGACAAACCCGAGCCAGTTCTTC. Amino acids: CASSSRTNPSQFF.

This clonotype was observed a few times. The genes are TRBV7-2 and TRBJ2-3, with D tentatively TRBD2 (6 bases). With 5 bases removed from V and 0 bases from J, the gap between germline ends came to 15 bases. The CDR3 sequence is 16 residues long. CDR1 is SGHTA and CDR2 is FQGNSA in the germline V gene. CDR3 protein: CASSARASVSTDTQYF. CDR3 in DNA: TGTGCCAGCAGCGCGCGGGCTAGCGTTAGCACAGATACGCAGTATTTT.

On this clonotype: The junction departs from germline at one end; a sequencing error may be responsible. The V call is TRBV5-1, the J call TRBJ2-7; 9 nucleotides align to TRBD1. This CDR3 region has 14 residues. CDR1 SGHRS and CDR2 YFSETQ come from the germline V gene. CDR3 sequence reads: CAGSTGQGPYEQYF. CDR3 nucleotides: TGCGCCGGCAGCACTGGACAGGGGCCCTACGAGCAGTACTTC.

The chain couples TRBV7-3 to TRBJ2-6; D gene unclear. Germline lookup yields CDR1 SGHTA and CDR2 FQGTGA. V shed 1 base and J shed 0 bases, with 7 bases lying between them. There are 16 residues in the CDR3. DNA for the CDR3: TGTGCCAGCAGCTTAAGAGCTAGCTCTGGGGCCAACGTCCTGACTTTC. Protein sequence: CASSLRASSGANVLTF.

This clonotype has just a few counts. The chain carries TRBV18 and TRBJ1-6; TRBD1 matches 7 bases. The CDR3 totals 15 residues. Germline V gene lookup returns CDR1 KGHSH and CDR2 LQKENI. V lost 0 bases, J lost 9 bases, and 5 bases stayed unmatched. CDR3 sequence: CASSPPGRGSSPLHF. Written as DNA, the CDR3 is TGTGCCAGCTCACCACCGGGCAGGGGGAGTTCACCCCTCCACTTT.

As for this clonotype: This sequence may be a read error, since a much larger clone differs from it by one base. This chain's CDR3 is CAISESISTRTYEQYF. CDR3 nucleotide sequence: TGTGCCATCAGTGAGTCGATCTCCACAAGGACCTACGAGCAGTACTTC. The J gene is TRBJ2-7, the V gene TRBV10-3; D is unclear. V was shortened by 0 bases and J by 2 bases, with 14 bases between the two germline ends. CDR1 is ENHRY, CDR2 SYGVKD, per germline. There are 16 residues in the CDR3.

In its sample, this clonotype was seen a few times. The rearrangement joins TRBV7-6 to TRBJ2-3; TRBD1 aligns across 8 bases. The CDR3 contains 16 residues. V shed 5 bases and J 4 bases; nucleotides not matched to a gene: 11. CDR1 is SGHVS, CDR2 FNYEAQ, per germline. CDR3 protein: CASSRQGIFIADTQYF. CDR3 coding DNA: TGTGCCAGCAGCCGACAGGGGATCTTTATTGCAGATACGCAGTATTTT. Full variable domain (outside the CDR3, taken from reference TRBV7-6 and TRBJ2-3): GAGVSQSPRYKVTKRGQDVALRCDPISGHVSLYWYRQALGQGPEFLTYFNYEAQQDKSGLPNDRFSAERPEGSISTLTIQRTEQRDSAMYRCASSRQGIFIADTQYFGPGTRLTVL.

The chain combines TRBV2 with TRBJ2-5; no clear D gene. Trimming stripped 10 bases from V and 4 bases from J, with 13 bases between. This CDR3 has 12 residues. Germline V lookup: CDR1 SNHLY, CDR2 FYNNEI. As DNA, the CDR3 is TGTGCCACCGGACCAGGTGGAGAGACCCAGTACTTC. It yields the protein CATGPGGETQYF.

The rearrangement uses TRBV7-9 and TRBJ2-7; D is perhaps TRBD1 (6 bases). CDR1 and CDR2 from the germline V gene are SEHNR and FQNEAQ (reference sequence). V was pared by 5 bases and J by 4 bases, with 21 bases between. The CDR3 sequence is 16 residues long. CDR3 DNA sequence: TGTGCCAGCAGCCCCGAGTTGTTCAGGGGCCAGTACGAGCAGTACTTC. Encoded protein: CASSPELFRGQYEQYF.

The chain has TRBV30 and TRBJ2-1; 12 positions agree with TRBD2. Trimming cost V 4 bases and J 6 bases; bases outside gene matches: 7. The CDR3 runs 15 residues. Per the germline V gene, CDR1 is GTSNPN and CDR2 is SVGIG (reference sequence). The CDR3 bases are TGTGCCTGGAACCTAGCGGGAGGGCCTCTCAATGAGCAGTTCTTC. This translates into CAWNLAGGPLNEQFF. The full variable domain, its missing parts supplied by reference TRBV30 and TRBJ2-1, is SQTIHQWPATLVQPVGSPLSLECTVEGTSNPNLYWYRQAAGRGLQLLFYSVGIGQISSEVPQNLSASRPQDRQFILSSKKLLLSDSGFYLCAWNLAGGPLNEQFFGPGTRLTVL.